Listed here is a single T cell receptor (beta chain). CDR3 length: 16 amino acids. CDR1 is SGHTA and CDR2 is FQGTGA in the germline V gene. Trimming left V 3 bases short and J 4 bases short, with 18 bases between. In the authors' workflow: The authors estimated nucleated cell counts from reference gene primer amplification. Profiling relied on immunoSEQ multiplex PCR, and the TCRdb table lists in-frame clones only, not all of them. The DNA gave D and trimming, while V, J and clone size come from that table. Of 48,000 or so clones in the sample, approximately 90% were seen once. Patients at the Seattle site were enrolled during active infection and followed longitudinally. The data originate from a study of blood T cell repertoires in COVID-19. Background on the study: Specimens from acute and convalescent COVID-19 originated in the United States, Italy and Spain. Sample material is recorded as cDNA or gDNA derived from T cells, B-cell-depleted T cells, or PBMCs.

The chain links TRBV7-3 to TRBJ1-1, with D uncertain. This TCR was sampled from a woman of 80 years or more with COVID-19, enrolled during active disease. The sequencing input was peripheral blood. The CDR3 DNA follows: TGTGCCAGCAGCTTTTACAGCTCCCAGATGGGCACTGAAGCTTTCTTT. It is translated as CASSFYSSQMGTEAFF.